One and the same sample provided the 27 T cell receptor beta chains below, sequenced in a study of human T cells and chemical hapten exposure. Time point reported: pre-sensitization, week 0. The treatment denotes: therapeutic diphenylcyclopropenone sensitization with weekly scalp DPC. TCRdb re-called the RACE reads through MiXCR, storing one row per CDR3 protein. Among about 98,000 distinct CDR3 sequences, roughly 10% were seen once, and the ten largest hold approximately 3.4%. Sequenced here: whole blood, sampled in connection with sensitization to the hapten diphenylcyclopropenone (DPC). The receptors stem from an older woman with alopecia areata. Some clones in this sample may be carry-over from other donors' samples.

CDR3 sequence (DNA): TGTGCCAGCAGCACCGGGGGAGACAGTAATGAGCAGTTCTTC. Its translation: CASSTGGDSNEQFF. This sequence joins TRBV7-6 and TRBJ2-1; D is perhaps TRBD2 (6 bases). V was cut by 5 bases and J by 7 bases, with 15 bases left in between. Germline V gives CDR1 SGHVS, CDR2 FNYEAQ. There are 14 residues in the CDR3.

This clonotype was counted a few times. The rearrangement joins TRBV7-6 to TRBJ1-4; D not certain. The CDR3 spans 13 residues. In germline, CDR1 is SGHVS, CDR2 FNYEAQ. The germline V and J ends were trimmed by 5 bases and 10 bases, with 14 bases remaining between them. CDR3 residues: CASSPRGRGKLFF. In nucleotides, the CDR3 is TGTGCCAGCAGCCCACGGGGTAGAGGAAAACTGTTTTTT.

This clonotype was recorded many times. This chain uses TRBV3-1 with TRBJ2-6; D unclear. CDR1 is LGHDT and CDR2 is YNNKEL in the germline V gene (reference sequence). Trimming removed 4 bases at V and 0 bases at J, with 4 bases between. There are 14 residues in the CDR3. The CDR3 DNA is TGTGCCAGCAGCCCTAACTCTGGGGCCAACGTCCTGACTTTC. Translated, it gives CASSPNSGANVLTF. Filled out from reference TRBV3-1 and TRBJ2-6, the complete variable domain reads DTAVSQTPKYLVTQMGNDKSIKCEQNLGHDTMYWYKQDSKKFLKIMFSYNNKELIINETVPNRFSPKSPDKAHLNLHINSLELGDSAVYFCASSPNSGANVLTFGAGSRLTVL.

This clonotype was seen a handful of times. The genes are TRBV18 and TRBJ1-3, with D perhaps TRBD1 (5 bases). This CDR3 has 16 amino acids. V gave up 1 base and J gave up 2 bases, with 12 bases separating them. From germline, CDR1 is KGHSH and CDR2 LQKENI. Written as DNA, the CDR3 is TGTGCCAGCTCACCACTAAGGGGACCACCTGGAAACACCATATATTTT. This translates into CASSPLRGPPGNTIYF. The full variable domain, in which reference TRBV18 and TRBJ1-3 provide the parts outside the CDR3, is NAGVMQNPRHLVRRRGQEARLRCSPMKGHSHVYWYRQLPEEGLKFMVYLQKENIIDESGMPKERFSAEFPKEGPSILRIQQVVRGDSAAYFCASSPLRGPPGNTIYFGEGSWLTVV.

This clonotype was observed a few times. The V and J genes are TRBV20-1 and TRBJ2-1, with D possibly matching TRBD1 (6 bases). Per germline, CDR1 DFQATT and CDR2 SNEGSKA (reference sequence). CDR3 length equals 14 residues. The V gene lost 0 bases and the J gene lost 8 bases, with 14 bases spanning the gap. CDR3 sequence: CSAREGALSYEQFF. The DNA for the CDR3 is TGCAGTGCTAGAGAGGGGGCACTGAGCTATGAGCAGTTCTTC.

This clonotype was seen a few times. This chain joins TRBV12-3 or TRBV12-4 and TRBJ1-2; D remains ambiguous. The CDR3 is 12 residues long. V lost 3 bases, J lost 0 bases, and 2 bases lay in between. CDR3 coding DNA: TGTGCCAGCAGTTTCCCTAACTATGGCTACACCTTC. Translated: CASSFPNYGYTF.

Only a few counts were recorded for this clonotype. The CDR3 DNA follows: TGCAGTGCTAGAAGGCAGACTGGAAACACCATATATTTT. It yields the protein CSARRQTGNTIYF. The chain carries TRBV20-1 and TRBJ1-3; no clear D gene. V was pared by 2 bases and J by 2 bases, with 7 bases between. The CDR3 has 13 residues. Germline CDR1 and CDR2: DFQATT and SNEGSKA (reference sequence).

Many counts were recorded for this clonotype. The chain joins TRBV6-1 to TRBJ2-5; 7 bases map to TRBD1. The CDR3 is made up of 12 amino acids. With V trimmed by 4 bases and J by 4 bases, 0 bases remained unmatched. The germline gives CDR1 MNHNS, CDR2 SASEGT. The CDR3 DNA reads as TGTGCCAGCAGTGGGGACAGAGAGACCCAGTACTTC. Encoded protein: CASSGDRETQYF.

This clonotype was seen ten or more times. This chain connects TRBV20-1 to TRBJ2-3; possible D gene TRBD2, 6 bases. In germline, CDR1 is DFQATT, CDR2 SNEGSKA (reference sequence). Trimming took 1 base from V and 1 from J, leaving 12 bases between them. The CDR3 loop spans 15 amino acids. The chain's CDR3 is CSARGVGGGTDTQYF. In DNA form, the CDR3 reads TGCAGTGCTAGAGGGGTTGGCGGGGGCACAGATACGCAGTATTTT.

This clonotype was counted at least ten times. This rearrangement joins TRBV3-1 to TRBJ1-2; D unclear. The V gene's germline CDR1 is LGHDT and CDR2 YNNKEL (reference sequence). Between the trimmed V and J ends, which lost 7 bases and 2 bases, there was a span of 17 bases. This CDR3 is built from 15 residues. CDR3 sequence (DNA): TGTGCCAGCACCCATGCTATAACGGGGAACTATGGCTACACCTTC. Protein: CASTHAITGNYGYTF.

This clonotype was seen repeatedly, ten times or more. This chain links TRBV4-1 with TRBJ1-2, with 9 bases lining up with TRBD1. CDR3 length: 16 amino acids. Germline-derived CDR1 and CDR2 are MGHRA and YSYEKL. Trimming cost V 3 bases and J 6 bases; bases outside gene matches: 11. In DNA, the CDR3 is TGCGCCAGCAGCCACCAGAGGGACAGGGTCGAAGATGGCTACACCTTC. Protein: CASSHQRDRVEDGYTF.

There are a few counts of this clonotype. The chain joins TRBV5-1 to TRBJ1-1, with a tentative D call TRBD1 (6 bases). The germline V and J ends were trimmed by 4 bases and 1 base, with 8 bases remaining between them. CDR1 is SGHRS, CDR2 YFSETQ, per germline. The CDR3 is 13 residues long. The CDR3 sequence is CASSTTGNTEAFF. The CDR3 DNA sequence: TGCGCCAGCAGCACGACAGGGAACACTGAAGCTTTCTTT.

This chain connects TRBV12-3 or TRBV12-4 to TRBJ1-1, with D unclear. The V gene lost 6 bases and the J gene lost 3 bases, with 17 bases spanning the gap. The length of the CDR3 is 15 residues. CDR3 sequence reads: CASRIYGPVDTEAFF. Written as DNA, the CDR3 is TGTGCCAGCAGGATTTACGGGCCCGTGGACACTGAAGCTTTCTTT.

This clonotype occurred many times. This rearrangement joins TRBV5-4 to TRBJ1-1; TRBD1 matches 9 bases. Trimming removed 7 bases from V and 0 bases from J; junction bases left unmatched: 7. Germline CDR1 reads SGHNT; CDR2 reads YYREEE (reference sequence). CDR3 length equals 15 residues. The CDR3 sequence: CASFRTGAMNTEAFF. DNA for the CDR3: TGTGCCAGCTTCCGGACAGGGGCTATGAACACTGAAGCTTTCTTT.

The sample holds a few counts of this clonotype. This sequence joins TRBV7-9 and TRBJ1-2; D is perhaps TRBD1 (6 bases). V was trimmed by 5 bases and J by 0 bases, leaving 10 bases between them. CDR3 length: 14 residues. The germline V gene has CDR1 SEHNR and CDR2 FQNEAQ (reference sequence). CDR3 residues: CASSPRQANYGYTF. CDR3 DNA: TGTGCCAGCAGCCCACGACAGGCTAACTATGGCTACACCTTC.

There are many counts of this clonotype. The rearrangement joins TRBV2 to TRBJ1-4; the match to TRBD1 covers 7 bases. The CDR3 covers 18 residues. The germline V gene encodes CDR1 SNHLY and CDR2 FYNNEI. V dropped 0 bases and J dropped 2; count of bases not matched to a gene: 9. The CDR3 nucleotides read TGTGCCAGCAGTGAAGCAAAGACCGGGACAGTTACTAATGAAAAACTGTTTTTT. The encoded protein is CASSEAKTGTVTNEKLFF.

J is TRBJ2-1 and V is TRBV30, with D perhaps given as TRBD1 or TRBD2 (6 bases each). Germline V gene lookup returns CDR1 GTSNPN and CDR2 SVGIG (reference sequence). The CDR3 is 15 amino acids. Trimming took 4 bases from V and 1 from J, leaving 14 bases between them. The CDR3 bases are TGTGCCTGGAAGGTAGGGGGGCCGTCCTACAATGAGCAGTTCTTC. Translated: CAWKVGGPSYNEQFF. The full variable domain, in which reference TRBV30 and TRBJ2-1 provide the parts outside the CDR3, is SQTIHQWPATLVQPVGSPLSLECTVEGTSNPNLYWYRQAAGRGLQLLFYSVGIGQISSEVPQNLSASRPQDRQFILSSKKLLLSDSGFYLCAWKVGGPSYNEQFFGPGTRLTVL.

The sample holds a few counts of this clonotype. The rearrangement uses TRBV6-6 and TRBJ1-4, with D possibly being TRBD1 (5 bases). The germline V and J ends were trimmed by 6 bases and 0 bases, with 23 bases remaining between them. This CDR3 comprises 19 residues. CDR1 and CDR2 from the germline V gene are MNHNY and SVGAGI (reference sequence). The CDR3 nucleotides read TGTGCCAGCAGCCACTATTTTGCCACAGGAGACTCAACTAATGAAAAACTGTTTTTT. Translating it yields CASSHYFATGDSTNEKLFF.

In its sample, this clonotype was seen many times. The V and J genes are TRBV6-6 and TRBJ1-1; 8 bases agree with TRBD1. The CDR3 extends over 13 amino acids. V gave up 4 bases and J gave up 11 bases; unmatched junction bases: 9. Germline assignment: CDR1 MNHNY and CDR2 SVGAGI (reference sequence). The CDR3 DNA reads as TGTGCCAGCAGTTTACGACAGGGGATGGACGCTTTCTTT. Translation: CASSLRQGMDAFF.

V and J are TRBV12-5 and TRBJ1-2, with D tentatively TRBD1 (6 bases). V lost 10 bases to trimming and J lost 3 bases, with 15 bases between them. The CDR3 spans 13 residues. The V gene's germline CDR1 is LGHNT and CDR2 FRNRAP. The CDR3 nucleotides read TGTGCTACCGCCGCAGGGGCTCACTATGGCTACACCTTC. Translated, it gives CATAAGAHYGYTF.

Points on this clonotype: Possible read error: a much larger clone is one base away. The CDR3 does not close with the conserved phenylalanine or tryptophan, likely indicating a read error. This chain links TRBV2 with TRBJ1-5; D might be TRBD1 (6 bases). This CDR3 has 15 amino acids. The germline V gene has CDR1 SNHLY and CDR2 FYNNEI. V was shortened by 6 bases and J by 0 bases, with 12 bases between the two germline ends. The CDR3 DNA is TGTGCCAGCAGAGAACAGGGAACTAGCAATCAGCCCCAGCATCTT. Translated: CASREQGTSNQPQHL.

The genes are TRBV20-1 and TRBJ2-3, with 9 nucleotides matching TRBD1. The trim removed 5 bases at V and 4 bases at J, leaving 10 bases unmatched. CDR3 length: 15 amino acids. The germline V gene encodes CDR1 DFQATT and CDR2 SNEGSKA (reference sequence). The CDR3 DNA follows: TGCAGTGCTCAACGGACAGGGGATGACTCAGATACGCAGTATTTT. Translation: CSAQRTGDDSDTQYF.

This clonotype was counted ten times or more. The chain recombines TRBV5-1 with TRBJ2-5; 7 bases agree with TRBD2. The germline gives CDR1 SGHRS, CDR2 YFSETQ. With 0 bases clipped from V and 5 bases from J, the junction kept 7 bases outside the gene matches. The CDR3 runs 15 residues. The CDR3 region has the DNA TGCGCCAGCAGCTTGGCCGAGCGGGGTGCCGAGACCCAGTACTTC. This encodes CASSLAERGAETQYF.

This clonotype has a count of ten or more. This chain joins TRBV12-5 and TRBJ1-1; D unclear. Germline CDR1 is LGHNT and CDR2 is FRNRAP. The CDR3 covers 12 residues. V gave up 5 bases and J gave up 5 bases, with 9 bases separating them. The CDR3: CASGTLGTEAFF. Written as DNA, the CDR3 is TGTGCTAGTGGTACACTGGGGACTGAAGCTTTCTTT.

This clonotype has at least ten counts. V usage is TRBV7-9 and J usage is TRBJ2-1; the D gene is possibly TRBD2 (6 bases). The CDR3 consists of 17 residues. Germline V lookup: CDR1 SEHNR, CDR2 FQNEAQ (reference sequence). V was pared by 1 base and J by 4 bases, with 17 bases between. The DNA of the CDR3 is TGTGCCAGCAGCTTAGTACGGGGAGGTGGAACATACAATGAGCAGTTCTTC. It is translated as CASSLVRGGGTYNEQFF.

At least ten counts were recorded for this clonotype. The V call is TRBV7-9, the J call TRBJ2-3; the match to TRBD2 covers 7 bases. CDR1 is SEHNR and CDR2 is FQNEAQ in the germline V gene (reference sequence). J gave up 0 bases and V 7 bases, and 10 bases lay outside the gene matches. This CDR3 spans 16 amino acids. CDR3: CASTSWGGLSTDTQYF. CDR3 nucleotides: TGTGCCAGCACTTCCTGGGGAGGGCTCAGCACAGATACGCAGTATTTT.

The chain has TRBV7-8 and TRBJ2-1; 14 nucleotides align to TRBD2. Germline CDR1 is SGHVS and CDR2 is FQNEAQ. After removal of 4 bases from V and 8 bases from J, the junction contained 4 bases not matched to a gene. The CDR3 is 15 residues long. The CDR3 here is CASSSRTSGGHEQFF. CDR3 coding DNA: TGTGCCAGCAGCTCCCGGACTAGCGGGGGGCATGAGCAGTTCTTC.